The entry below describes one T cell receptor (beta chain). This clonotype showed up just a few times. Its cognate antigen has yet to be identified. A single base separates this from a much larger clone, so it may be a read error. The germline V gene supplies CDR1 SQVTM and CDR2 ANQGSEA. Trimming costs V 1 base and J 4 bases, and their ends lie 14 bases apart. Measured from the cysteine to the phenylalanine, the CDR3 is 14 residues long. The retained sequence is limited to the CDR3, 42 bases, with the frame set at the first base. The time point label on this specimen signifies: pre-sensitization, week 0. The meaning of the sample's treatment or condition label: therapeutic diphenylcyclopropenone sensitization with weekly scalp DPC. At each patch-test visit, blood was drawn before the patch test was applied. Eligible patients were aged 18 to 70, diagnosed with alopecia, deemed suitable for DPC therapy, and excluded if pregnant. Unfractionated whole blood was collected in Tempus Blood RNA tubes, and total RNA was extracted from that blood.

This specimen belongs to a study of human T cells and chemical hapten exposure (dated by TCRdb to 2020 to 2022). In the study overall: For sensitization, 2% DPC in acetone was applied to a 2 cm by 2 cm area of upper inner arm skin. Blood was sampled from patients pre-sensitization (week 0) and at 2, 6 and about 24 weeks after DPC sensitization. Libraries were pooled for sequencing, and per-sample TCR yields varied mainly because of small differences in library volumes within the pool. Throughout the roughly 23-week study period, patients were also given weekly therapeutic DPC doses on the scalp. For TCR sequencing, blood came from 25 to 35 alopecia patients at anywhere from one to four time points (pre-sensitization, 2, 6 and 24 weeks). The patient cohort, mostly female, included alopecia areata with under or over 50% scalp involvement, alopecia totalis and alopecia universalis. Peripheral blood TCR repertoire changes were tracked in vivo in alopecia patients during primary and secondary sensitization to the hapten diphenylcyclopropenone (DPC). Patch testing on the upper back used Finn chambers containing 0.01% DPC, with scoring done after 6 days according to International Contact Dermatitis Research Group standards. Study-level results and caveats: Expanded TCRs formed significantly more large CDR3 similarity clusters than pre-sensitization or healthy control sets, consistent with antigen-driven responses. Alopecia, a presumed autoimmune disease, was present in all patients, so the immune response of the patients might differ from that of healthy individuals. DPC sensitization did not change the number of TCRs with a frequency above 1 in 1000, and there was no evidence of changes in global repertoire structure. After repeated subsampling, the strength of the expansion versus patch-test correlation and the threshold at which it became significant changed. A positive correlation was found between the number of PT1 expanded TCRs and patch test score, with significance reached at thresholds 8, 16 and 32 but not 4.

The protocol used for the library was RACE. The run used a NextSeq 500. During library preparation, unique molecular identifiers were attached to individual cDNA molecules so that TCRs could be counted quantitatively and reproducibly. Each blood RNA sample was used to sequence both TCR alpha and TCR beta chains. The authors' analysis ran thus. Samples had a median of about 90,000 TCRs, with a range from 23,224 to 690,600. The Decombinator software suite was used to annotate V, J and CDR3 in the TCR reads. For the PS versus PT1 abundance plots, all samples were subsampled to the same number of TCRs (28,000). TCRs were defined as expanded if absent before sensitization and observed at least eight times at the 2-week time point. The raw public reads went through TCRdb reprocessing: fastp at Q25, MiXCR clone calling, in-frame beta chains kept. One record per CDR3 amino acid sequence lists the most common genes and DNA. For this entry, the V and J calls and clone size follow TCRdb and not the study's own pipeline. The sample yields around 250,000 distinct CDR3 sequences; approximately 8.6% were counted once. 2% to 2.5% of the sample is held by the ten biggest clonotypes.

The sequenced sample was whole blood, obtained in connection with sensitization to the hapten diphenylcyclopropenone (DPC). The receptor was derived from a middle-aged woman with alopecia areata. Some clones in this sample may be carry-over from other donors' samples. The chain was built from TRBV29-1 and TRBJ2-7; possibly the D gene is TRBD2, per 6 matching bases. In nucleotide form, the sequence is TGCAGCGTTGAAGCCCGGGACTCCGTTTACGAGCAGTACTTC. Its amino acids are CSVEARDSVYEQYF.